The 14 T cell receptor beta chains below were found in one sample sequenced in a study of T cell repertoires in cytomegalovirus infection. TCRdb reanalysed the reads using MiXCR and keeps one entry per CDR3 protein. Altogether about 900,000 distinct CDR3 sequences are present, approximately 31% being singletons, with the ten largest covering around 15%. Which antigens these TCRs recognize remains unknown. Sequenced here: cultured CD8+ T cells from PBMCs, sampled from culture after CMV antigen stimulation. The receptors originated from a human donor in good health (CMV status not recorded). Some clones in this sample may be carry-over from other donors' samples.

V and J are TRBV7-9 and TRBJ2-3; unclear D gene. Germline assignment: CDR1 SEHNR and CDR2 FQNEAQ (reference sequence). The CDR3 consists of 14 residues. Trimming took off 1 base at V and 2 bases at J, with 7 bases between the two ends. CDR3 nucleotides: TGTGCCAGCAGCTTAGTCCCAGACACAGATACGCAGTATTTT. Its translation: CASSLVPDTDTQYF.

CDR3 coding DNA: TGTGCCAGCAGTTACTCTGGGATTATGAACACTGAAGCTTTCTTT. It yields the protein CASSYSGIMNTEAFF. The chain combines TRBV6-2 or TRBV6-3 with TRBJ1-1; D unclear. In germline, CDR1 is MNHEY, CDR2 SVGEGT. The V gene lost 0 bases and the J gene lost 0 bases, with 8 bases spanning the gap. This CDR3 spans 15 amino acids.

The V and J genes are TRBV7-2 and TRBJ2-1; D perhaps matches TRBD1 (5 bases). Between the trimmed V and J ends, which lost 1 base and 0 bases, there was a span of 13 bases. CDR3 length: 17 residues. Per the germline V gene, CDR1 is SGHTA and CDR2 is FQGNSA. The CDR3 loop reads CASSLEGPRSSYNEQFF. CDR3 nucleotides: TGTGCCAGCAGCTTAGAGGGGCCCAGGAGCTCCTACAATGAGCAGTTCTTC.

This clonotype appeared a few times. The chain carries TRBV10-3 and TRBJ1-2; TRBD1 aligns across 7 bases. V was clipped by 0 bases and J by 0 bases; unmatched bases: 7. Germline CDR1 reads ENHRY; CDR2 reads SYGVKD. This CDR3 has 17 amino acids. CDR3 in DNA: TGTGCCATCAGTGAGTCAGCAGGGGGTCGAACTAACTATGGCTACACCTTC. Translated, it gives CAISESAGGRTNYGYTF.

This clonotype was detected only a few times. In nucleotides, the CDR3 is TGTGCCAGCAGTAAAACAGTGATGGGGACTGAAGCTTTCTTT. Its protein product is CASSKTVMGTEAFF. J is TRBJ1-1 and V is TRBV6-4; D ambiguous. Germline assignment: CDR1 MRHNA and CDR2 SNTAGT. Deletions cut 5 bases from V and 5 bases from J, with 15 bases between. The CDR3 is made up of 14 amino acids.

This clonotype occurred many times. The DNA of the CDR3 is TGTGCCAGCAGGCCCCAGGGGGCTCACTACAATGAGCAGTTCTTC. As protein: CASRPQGAHYNEQFF. The J gene is TRBJ2-1, the V gene TRBV7-8; 8 nucleotides agree with TRBD1. This CDR3 comprises 15 residues. V dropped 6 bases and J dropped 3; count of bases not matched to a gene: 7. Per the germline V gene, CDR1 is SGHVS and CDR2 is FQNEAQ.

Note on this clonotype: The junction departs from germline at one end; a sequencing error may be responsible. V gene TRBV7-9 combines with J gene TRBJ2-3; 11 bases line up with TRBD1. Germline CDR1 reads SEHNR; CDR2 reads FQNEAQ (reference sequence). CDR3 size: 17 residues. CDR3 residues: CASINPRTGGATDTLYF. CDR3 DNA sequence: TGTGCCAGCATCAATCCCCGGACAGGGGGCGCGACAGATACGCTGTATTTT.

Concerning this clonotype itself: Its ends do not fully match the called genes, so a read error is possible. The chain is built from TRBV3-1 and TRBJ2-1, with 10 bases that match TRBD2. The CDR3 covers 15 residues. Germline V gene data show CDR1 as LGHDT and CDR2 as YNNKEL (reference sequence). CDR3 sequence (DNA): TGTGCCAGCAGACAAGCGGGGGGGGGCTACAATGAGCAGTTCTTC. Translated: CASRQAGGGYNEQFF.

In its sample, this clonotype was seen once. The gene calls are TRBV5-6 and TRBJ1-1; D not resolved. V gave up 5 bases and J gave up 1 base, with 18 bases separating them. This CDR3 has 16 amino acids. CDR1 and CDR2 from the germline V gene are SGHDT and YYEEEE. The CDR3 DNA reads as TGTGCCAGCAGAATAAGGGCCCATAGGTGGAACACTGAAGCTTTCTTT. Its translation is CASRIRAHRWNTEAFF.

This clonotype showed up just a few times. This chain's CDR3 is CASSFGAPDLDRGPKNTEAFF. The CDR3 DNA reads as TGTGCCAGCAGTTTCGGTGCCCCAGACTTGGACAGGGGGCCTAAGAACACTGAAGCTTTCTTT. V gene TRBV28 combines with J gene TRBJ1-1; 11 bases agree with TRBD1. This CDR3 comprises 21 residues. With V trimmed by 3 bases and J by 1 base, 19 bases remained unmatched. Germline loops: CDR1 MDHEN, CDR2 SYDVKM.

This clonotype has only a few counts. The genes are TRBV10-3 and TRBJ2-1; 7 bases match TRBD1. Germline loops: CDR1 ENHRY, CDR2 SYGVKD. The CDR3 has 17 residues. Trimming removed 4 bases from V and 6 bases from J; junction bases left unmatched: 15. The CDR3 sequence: CAISVLPPIHRGNEQFF. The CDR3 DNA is TGTGCCATCAGTGTATTGCCTCCGATTCACAGGGGCAATGAGCAGTTCTTC.

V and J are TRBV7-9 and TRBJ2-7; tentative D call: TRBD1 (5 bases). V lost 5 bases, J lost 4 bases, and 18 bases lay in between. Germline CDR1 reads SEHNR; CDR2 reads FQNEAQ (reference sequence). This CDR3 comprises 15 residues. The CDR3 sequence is CASSQPQGPRYEQYF. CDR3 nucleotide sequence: TGTGCCAGCAGCCAACCCCAGGGCCCGAGATACGAGCAGTACTTC.

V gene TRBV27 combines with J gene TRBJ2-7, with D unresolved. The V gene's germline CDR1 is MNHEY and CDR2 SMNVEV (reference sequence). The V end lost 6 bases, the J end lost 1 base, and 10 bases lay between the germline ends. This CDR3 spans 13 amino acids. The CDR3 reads CASSLSASYEQYV. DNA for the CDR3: TGTGCCAGCAGCCTCTCGGCTTCCTACGAGCAGTACGTC.

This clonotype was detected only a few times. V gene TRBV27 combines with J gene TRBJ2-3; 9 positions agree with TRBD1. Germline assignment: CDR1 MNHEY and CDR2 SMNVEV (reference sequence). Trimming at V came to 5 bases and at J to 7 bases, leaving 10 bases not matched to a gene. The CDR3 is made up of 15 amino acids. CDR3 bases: TGTGCCAGCAGTCTCCCCGGGACAGGGTACCATACGCAGTATTTT. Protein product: CASSLPGTGYHTQYF.